A selection of T cell receptor beta chains follows, all from one sample in a study of blood T cell repertoires in COVID-19. Assay used: immunoSEQ multiplex PCR; TCRdb lists only in-frame clones, some missing. The sample has some 390,000 clones, about 91% seen once. The sequenced sample consisted of peripheral blood. The receptors were sampled from a woman in her thirties or forties with COVID-19, enrolled during active disease. The CDR3 runs from the conserved cysteine through the conserved F or W. A D gene is named only where the DNA matches it firmly. Only some rows state a clone size, as once, few, many or a class for expanded clones.

j_gene,v_gene,d_gene,abundance,CDR3nt,CDR3aa
TRBJ2-1,TRBV5-1,.,.,TGCGCCAGCAGCTCCCGCTTGAGACTCTTAAGAGATGAGCAGTTCTTC,CASSSRLRLLRDEQFF
TRBJ1-2,TRBV19,.,.,TGTGCCAGTAAGTGGAGTGGCTACACCTTC,CASKWSGYTF
TRBJ2-3,TRBV18,TRBD2,.,TGTGCCAGCTCGCGGGCTAGCGGGGGGCCGGATACGCAGTATTTT,CASSRASGGPDTQYF
TRBJ1-1,TRBV19,.,.,TGTGCCAGTAGCATTACGACAGGAGCTATGAACACTGAAGCTTTCTTT,CASSITTGAMNTEAFF
TRBJ1-2,TRBV7-9,TRBD1,few,TGTGCCAGCAGCCCAACAGGGGACTATGGCTACACCTTC,CASSPTGDYGYTF
TRBJ2-7,TRBV7-2,.,.,TGTGCCAGCAGCCGCGTCAGGGACTACGAGCAGTACTTC,CASSRVRDYEQYF
TRBJ1-3,TRBV10-3,TRBD1,.,TGTGCCATCAGTTCCGGGACAGGGGCTGGAAACACCATATATTTT,CAISSGTGAGNTIYF
TRBJ1-2,TRBV18,.,.,TGTGCCAGCTCACCTGCCCAGGGAAGGAATGGCTACACCTTC,CASSPAQGRNGYTF
TRBJ2-2,TRBV7-9,TRBD1,.,TGTGCCAGCAGCACGGGACAGGGTCTCACGGCTAACACCGGGGAGCTGTTTTTT,CASSTGQGLTANTGELFF
TRBJ1-4,TRBV18,.,.,TGTGCCAGCCAGGGTACTGGGTCTAATGAAAAACTGTTTTTT,CASQGTGSNEKLFF
TRBJ1-3,TRBV7-2,.,.,TGTGCCAGCAGCCCCCAACCAGGGTACGGAAACACCATATATTTT,CASSPQPGYGNTIYF
TRBJ2-2,TRBV5-1,TRBD1,.,TGCGCCAGCAGCCTGTACCCGGGACAGGCCCCCGGGGAGCTGTTTTTT,CASSLYPGQAPGELFF
TRBJ1-5,TRBV14,TRBD1,.,TGTGCCAGCAGCCCAGGGGGGACAGGGGATCAGCCCCAGCATTTT,CASSPGGTGDQPQHF
TRBJ1-5,TRBV19,TRBD1,few,TGTGCCAGGCCTCAGGGGGGCAATCAGCCCCAGCATTTT,CARPQGGNQPQHF
TRBJ2-2,TRBV3-1/TRBV3-2,TRBD2,.,TGTGCCAGCAGCCAACTCGGGGGGTCGAACACCGGGGAGCTGTTTTTT,CASSQLGGSNTGELFF
TRBJ1-1,TRBV5-1,TRBD1,.,TGCGCCAGCAGCCAATACGGGACAGGGAACACTGAAGCTTTCTTT,CASSQYGTGNTEAFF
TRBJ2-5,TRBV5-1,.,.,TGCGCCAGCAGCTTAGAAAACTTACAAGAGACCCAGTACTTC,CASSLENLQETQYF
TRBJ1-4,TRBV28,TRBD1,.,TGTGCCAGCAGTTTACGGGACAGGGATGAAAAACTGTTTTTT,CASSLRDRDEKLFF
TRBJ1-2,TRBV7-3,TRBD1,.,TGTGCCAGCAGCTTACGCCGGACAGGGTTTCATGGCTACACCTTC,CASSLRRTGFHGYTF
TRBJ2-6,TRBV28,.,.,TGTGCCAGCAACACAGGGTCCTTCTCTCTCTCTGGGGCCAACGTCCTGACTTTC,CASNTGSFSLSGANVLTF
TRBJ1-1,TRBV9,TRBD1,.,TGTGCCAGCAGCGGAGGGACAGCTGAAGCTTTCTTT,CASSGGTAEAFF
TRBJ2-7,TRBV7-2,TRBD1,.,TGTGCCAGCAGCTCCCCGTCCAGGGGGCTCTACGAGCAGTACTTC,CASSSPSRGLYEQYF
TRBJ1-2,TRBV3-1/TRBV3-2,.,many,TGTGCCAGCAGCCACCGGGGGGGCGATGGCTACACCTTC,CASSHRGGDGYTF
TRBJ1-2,TRBV27,.,.,TGTGCCAGCAGTCCTCGGACAGCATCGAACCATAACTATGGCTACACCTTC,CASSPRTASNHNYGYTF
TRBJ1-5,TRBV5-5,.,.,TGTGCCAGCAGCTTGGGCCAGGCTCCACGGCAGCCCCAGCATTTT,CASSLGQAPRQPQHF
TRBJ1-6,TRBV6-5,TRBD1,.,TGTGCCGGGGGACAGGGCCCAACCGGTGATTCACCCCTCCACTTT,CAGGQGPTGDSPLHF
TRBJ1-6,TRBV25-1,.,.,TGTGCCAGCAGCCCAAGTAGGGGTCTCCACTTT,CASSPSRGLHF
TRBJ2-7,TRBV5-5,TRBD1,.,TGTGCCAGCACCCGGGGGACAGGGGGATTTTTCAGTTACGAGCAGTACTTC,CASTRGTGGFFSYEQYF
TRBJ1-1,TRBV19,.,few,TGTGCCAGTAGTGTCGCAGGAATTGTGGGCACTGAAGCTTTCTTT,CASSVAGIVGTEAFF
TRBJ2-1,TRBV7-2,TRBD2,.,TGTGCCAGCAGCTTGTCCGGAACTAGCGGGGTATACAATGAGCAGTTCTTC,CASSLSGTSGVYNEQFF
TRBJ1-2,TRBV27,.,.,TGTGCCAGCACCCCGCGGGGGGCCGCTTTAAGCTACACCTTC,CASTPRGAALSYTF
TRBJ1-6,TRBV2,.,.,TGTGCCAGCAACCGCGGACAGACTTCACCCCTCCACTTT,CASNRGQTSPLHF
TRBJ1-1,TRBV6-4,TRBD1,.,TGTGCCAGCAGGGGACAGTACACTGAAGCTTTCTTT,CASRGQYTEAFF
TRBJ2-3,TRBV27,TRBD1,.,TGTGCCAGCAGTTTGGGATATGGACAGGGATCAGATACGCAGTATTTT,CASSLGYGQGSDTQYF
TRBJ1-6,TRBV28,TRBD1,few,TGTGCCGGGTCCCGGGACAGGGGGTCACCCCTCCACTTT,CAGSRDRGSPLHF
TRBJ1-5,TRBV7-2,.,.,TGTGCCAGCAGCCCTGCAGTTTATTATCAGCCCCAGCATTTT,CASSPAVYYQPQHF
TRBJ2-7,TRBV19,TRBD1,.,TGTGCCAGTAGCCGGATCGGACAGGTCTACGAGCAGTACTTC,CASSRIGQVYEQYF
TRBJ1-1,TRBV10-2,TRBD1,.,TGCGCCAGCAGCTTTTTCACAGGGGAGACGAACACTGAAGCTTTCTTT,CASSFFTGETNTEAFF
TRBJ1-2,TRBV9,TRBD1,.,TGTGCCAGCAGCGGACGACTTGGGACAGAACGTAATGGCTACACCTTC,CASSGRLGTERNGYTF
TRBJ1-1,TRBV19,TRBD1,few,TGTGCCAGTAGTTTACTGACAGGGTCGGCTGAAGCTTTCTTT,CASSLLTGSAEAFF
TRBJ1-5,TRBV27,TRBD1,.,TGTGCCAGCAGTTTACGGGACAGGGGGCGGAGGGACAGCAATCAGCCCCAGCATTTT,CASSLRDRGRRDSNQPQHF
TRBJ2-5,TRBV27,TRBD1,.,TGTGCCAGCAGTCACCGCCCTTCCGGGACAGGGGTAAAGACCCAGTACTTC,CASSHRPSGTGVKTQYF
TRBJ1-1,TRBV5-1,TRBD1,.,TGCGCCAGCAGCTCGACTGGGACAGGGAGCACTGAAGCTTTCTTT,CASSSTGTGSTEAFF
TRBJ1-2,TRBV7-2,.,.,TGTGCCAGCAGCTTAGCGCTTCAGGGTCATGGCTACACCTTC,CASSLALQGHGYTF